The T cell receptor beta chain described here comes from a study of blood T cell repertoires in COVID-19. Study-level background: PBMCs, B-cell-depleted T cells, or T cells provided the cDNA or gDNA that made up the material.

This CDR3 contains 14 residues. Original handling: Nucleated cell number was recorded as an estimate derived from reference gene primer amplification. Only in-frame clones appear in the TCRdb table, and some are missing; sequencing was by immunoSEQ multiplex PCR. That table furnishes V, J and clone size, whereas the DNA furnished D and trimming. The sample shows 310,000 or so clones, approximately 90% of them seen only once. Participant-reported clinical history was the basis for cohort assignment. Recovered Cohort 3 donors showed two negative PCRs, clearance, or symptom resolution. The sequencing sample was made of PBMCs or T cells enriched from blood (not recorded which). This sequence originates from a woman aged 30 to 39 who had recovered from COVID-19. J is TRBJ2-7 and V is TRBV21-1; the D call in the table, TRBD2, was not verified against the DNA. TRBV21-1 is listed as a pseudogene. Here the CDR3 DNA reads TGTGCCAGCAGCAAAGTCACCTTAGCCTACGAGCAGTACTTC. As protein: CASSKVTLAYEQYF.